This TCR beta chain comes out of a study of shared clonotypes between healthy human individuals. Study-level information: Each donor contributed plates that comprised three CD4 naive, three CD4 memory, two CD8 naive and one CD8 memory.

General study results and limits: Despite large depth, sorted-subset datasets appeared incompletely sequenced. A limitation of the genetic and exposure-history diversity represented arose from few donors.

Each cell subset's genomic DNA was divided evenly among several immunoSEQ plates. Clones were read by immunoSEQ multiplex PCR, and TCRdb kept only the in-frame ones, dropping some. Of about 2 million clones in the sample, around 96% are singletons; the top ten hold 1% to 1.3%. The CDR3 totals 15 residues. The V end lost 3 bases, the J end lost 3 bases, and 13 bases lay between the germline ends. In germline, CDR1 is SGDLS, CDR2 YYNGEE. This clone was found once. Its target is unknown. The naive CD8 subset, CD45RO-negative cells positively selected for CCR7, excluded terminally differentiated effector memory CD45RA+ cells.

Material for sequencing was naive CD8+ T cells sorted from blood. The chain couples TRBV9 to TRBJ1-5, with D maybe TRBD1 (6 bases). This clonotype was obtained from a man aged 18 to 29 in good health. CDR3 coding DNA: TGTGCCAGCAGCGAGGGGGGTTTCACCAATCAGCCCCAGCATTTT. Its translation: CASSEGGFTNQPQHF.